This entry lists 27 T cell receptor beta chains sequenced from one sample in a study of T-cell reconstitution after alpha-beta-depleted transplantation in children. This sample's TCRbeta library carried unique molecular identifier barcodes. TCRdb re-called the PCR reads through MiXCR, storing one row per CDR3 protein. The data show 65,000 to 90,000 distinct CDR3 sequences, 11% seen once. Sequencing used PBMCs, obtained before TCRalphabeta/CD19-depleted stem cell transplant. These receptors were taken from a boy younger than 18 with acute myeloid leukemia, due to receive a stem cell transplant.

This clonotype appeared many times. This chain uses TRBV21-1 with TRBJ2-6; TRBD1 reflects the table's D call only, with no check against the DNA. TRBV21-1 is reported as a pseudogene. The length of the CDR3 is 19 residues. CDR3 residues: CASSDRLQPPRSGANVLTF. The CDR3 region has the DNA TGTGCCAGCAGCGACAGGTTGCAACCTCCTCGCTCTGGGGCCAACGTCCTGACTTTC.

This clonotype was detected ten times or more. The J gene is TRBJ2-5, the V gene TRBV27, with D perhaps TRBD2 (5 bases). The germline CDR1 and CDR2 sequences are MNHEY and SMNVEV (reference sequence). This CDR3 contains 13 residues. The V end lost 3 bases, the J end lost 5 bases, and 10 bases lay between the germline ends. CDR3 nucleotide sequence: TGTGCCAGCAGTTTGGGTTCGGGGGAGACCCAGTACTTC. Its translation: CASSLGSGETQYF.

This clonotype has a count of ten or more. The V call is TRBV7-6, the J call TRBJ1-1; D perhaps matches TRBD1 (6 bases). The CDR3 totals 13 residues. Trimming took off 2 bases at V and 3 bases at J, with 7 bases between the two ends. Germline values: CDR1 SGHVS, CDR2 FNYEAQ. CDR3 sequence: CASSLRGDTEAFF. CDR3 nucleotide sequence: TGTGCCAGCAGCTTAAGGGGGGACACTGAAGCTTTCTTT.

The chain is built from TRBV18 and TRBJ2-1, with D perhaps being TRBD1 or TRBD2 (6 bases each). The CDR3 is made up of 16 amino acids. The V gene's germline CDR1 is KGHSH and CDR2 LQKENI. V shed 0 bases and J shed 5 bases, with 14 bases lying between them. CDR3 residues: CASSPPWGAKHNEQFF. CDR3 sequence (DNA): TGTGCCAGCTCACCACCGTGGGGGGCCAAGCACAATGAGCAGTTCTTC.

This clonotype was found many times. The gene calls are TRBV5-6 and TRBJ2-5, with a weak D call TRBD1 (5 bases). Trimming left V 4 bases short and J 1 base short, with 11 bases between. Germline CDR1 reads SGHDT; CDR2 reads YYEEEE. This CDR3 region has 14 residues. The CDR3 region has the DNA TGTGCCAGCAGCATCCGACAGATCCAAGAGACCCAGTACTTC. It encodes CASSIRQIQETQYF.

There are many counts of this clonotype. The V call is TRBV20-1, the J call TRBJ2-3; TRBD2 is a possible D gene (6 bases). This CDR3 region has 14 residues. Germline V lookup: CDR1 DFQATT, CDR2 SNEGSKA (reference sequence). V was cut by 6 bases and J by 2 bases, with 15 bases left in between. The CDR3 DNA reads TGCAGTGCCGACCCTGCTAGCGCCACAGATACGCAGTATTTT. Encoded protein: CSADPASATDTQYF.

This clonotype was found many times. The chain employs TRBV11-2 and TRBJ2-3; the D call may be TRBD1 or TRBD2 (6 bases each). The CDR3 extends over 13 amino acids. The germline CDR1 and CDR2 sequences are SGHAT and FQNNGV. Between the trimmed V and J ends, which lost 8 bases and 6 bases, there was a span of 15 bases. The CDR3 region has the DNA TGTGCCAGCGGTCTGGGGGGCGCGGATACGCAGTATTTT. The encoded protein is CASGLGGADTQYF.

Ten or more counts support this clonotype. The rearrangement uses TRBV2 and TRBJ2-7, with D hard to call. The germline gives CDR1 SNHLY, CDR2 FYNNEI. CDR3 length: 13 residues. V shed 10 bases and J shed 1 base, with 14 bases lying between them. The CDR3 here is CATLVSGSYEQYF. CDR3 DNA: TGTGCCACCCTAGTTTCAGGATCCTACGAGCAGTACTTC.

This chain connects TRBV4-2 to TRBJ1-3; D is uncertain. V was cut by 6 bases and J by 5 bases, with 8 bases left in between. This CDR3 is 12 amino acids long. The germline CDR1 and CDR2 sequences are LGHNA and YNFKEQ. CDR3 bases: TGTGCCAGCAGACCACTAAGAAACACCATATATTTT. It translates to CASRPLRNTIYF.

This clonotype was found once. This clone may be a read error of a much larger clone one base away. The rearrangement links TRBV27 to TRBJ1-1, with D hard to call. Germline assignment: CDR1 MNHEY and CDR2 SMNVEV (reference sequence). Trimming shortened V by 5 bases and J by 6 bases, and 16 bases separated the two germline ends. The CDR3 has 14 amino acids. The CDR3 sequence: CASSHYPINSEAFF. CDR3 in DNA: TGTGCCAGCAGTCATTACCCAATCAACTCTGAAGCTTTCTTT.

The genes are TRBV7-2 and TRBJ2-7, with 7 positions matching TRBD2. Germline assignment: CDR1 SGHTA and CDR2 FQGNSA. J lost 2 bases, V lost 1 base, and 5 bases had no gene match. The CDR3 covers 15 residues. For the CDR3, the DNA is TGTGCCAGCAGCTTAGGCGGGAGTTCCACCTACGAGCAGTACTTC. This gives the protein CASSLGGSSTYEQYF.

A word on this clonotype: A much larger clone differs from this one at a single base, so this may be a read error. The chain has TRBV14 and TRBJ2-2, with D unclear. Germline lookup yields CDR1 SGHDN and CDR2 FVKESK. This CDR3 spans 17 amino acids. Trimming left V 2 bases short and J 5 bases short, with 18 bases between. The CDR3 DNA sequence: TGTGCCAGCAGCCAAAGTCTAGTCATGGAAGGAACCGGGGAGCTGTTTTTT. It is translated as CASSQSLVMEGTGELFF.

This clonotype was counted at least ten times. The genes are TRBV5-1 and TRBJ2-1; 9 bases are shared with TRBD1. The ends lost 4 bases at V and 0 bases at J; junction bases unmatched: 8. The CDR3 is 17 residues long. Per the germline V gene, CDR1 is SGHRS and CDR2 is YFSETQ. Here the CDR3 reads CASSGGTGQNSYNEQFF. Written as DNA, the CDR3 is TGCGCCAGCAGCGGGGGGACAGGGCAGAACTCCTACAATGAGCAGTTCTTC.

Comment on this clonotype: As the CDR3 is not closed by the conserved phenylalanine or tryptophan, this likely results from a read error. Because the CDR3's place on the DNA is in doubt, the DNA is left out and the CDR3 is given as listed by TCRdb. The chain is built from TRBV29-1 and TRBJ2-2; TRBD2 reflects the table's D call only, with no check against the DNA. With termini counted, the CDR3 has 10 amino acids. Germline CDR1 SQVTM, CDR2 ANQGSEA. The CDR3 here is CSVRGLAGTS.

This clonotype has a count of ten or more. The rearrangement links TRBV28 to TRBJ1-1; 7 bases fit TRBD1. The CDR3 consists of 16 residues. Germline V gene lookup returns CDR1 MDHEN and CDR2 SYDVKM. The ends lost 0 bases at V and 4 bases at J; junction bases unmatched: 8. This CDR3 reads CASSLWTGRGSTEAFF. The CDR3 nucleotides are TGTGCCAGCAGTTTATGGACAGGGAGGGGGAGCACTGAAGCTTTCTTT.

V and J are TRBV27 and TRBJ2-7; possibly TRBD2 for D (6 bases). Trimming shortened V by 4 bases and J by 4 bases, and 20 bases separated the two germline ends. This CDR3 spans 16 amino acids. In germline, CDR1 is MNHEY, CDR2 SMNVEV (reference sequence). CDR3 sequence (DNA): TGTGCCAGCAGTTCGGATCTGCGACTAGATATGTACGAGCAGTACTTC. Translated, it gives CASSSDLRLDMYEQYF.

At least ten counts were recorded for this clonotype. This chain joins TRBV12-3 or TRBV12-4 and TRBJ2-5, with 8 positions matching TRBD2. V trimming: 5 bases; J trimming: 5 bases; junction bases outside the gene matches: 13. This CDR3 comprises 16 residues. The CDR3 sequence is CASSRWAGGREETQYF. The DNA of the CDR3 is TGTGCCAGCAGTCGCTGGGCGGGAGGAAGGGAGGAGACCCAGTACTTC.

This clonotype has ten or more counts. V usage is TRBV5-1 and J usage is TRBJ1-4; D unresolved. V lost 0 bases, J lost 6 bases, and 9 bases lay in between. Germline V lookup: CDR1 SGHRS, CDR2 YFSETQ. The length of the CDR3 is 14 residues. Here the CDR3 reads CASSLAEGDEKLFF. CDR3 DNA sequence: TGCGCCAGCAGCTTGGCCGAGGGAGATGAAAAACTGTTTTTT. Drawing the rest from reference TRBV5-1 and TRBJ1-4, the complete variable domain is KAGVTQTPRYLIKTRGQQVTLSCSPISGHRSVSWYQQTPGQGLQFLFEYFSETQRNKGNFPGRFSGRQFSNSRSEMNVSTLELGDSALYLCASSLAEGDEKLFFGSGTQLSVL.

The table lists this clonotype with many counts. The chain combines TRBV28 with TRBJ1-4; D possibly corresponds to TRBD1 (6 bases). This CDR3 has 13 residues. V was clipped by 2 bases and J by 13 bases, with 14 bases between them. CDR1 is MDHEN and CDR2 is SYDVKM in the germline V gene. The CDR3 loop reads CASSLQDRRGLFF. The CDR3 DNA sequence: TGTGCCAGCAGTTTACAAGACAGGAGGGGACTGTTTTTT.

The CDR3 here is CASSQDLSEAKNIQYF. In DNA, the CDR3 is TGTGCCAGCAGCCAAGATCTGTCAGAAGCCAAAAACATTCAGTACTTC. The V gene is TRBV3-1, the J gene TRBJ2-4; unclear D gene. Germline V gene sequence: CDR1 LGHDT, CDR2 YNNKEL (reference sequence). The V and J ends lost 0 bases and 0 bases respectively, with 9 bases between them. The CDR3 runs 16 residues.

This clonotype was counted at least ten times. The chain has TRBV4-3 and TRBJ1-6, with 11 bases identical to TRBD1. J was trimmed by 9 bases and V by 4 bases; bases with no gene match: 2. This CDR3 contains 14 residues. CDR1 LGHNA and CDR2 YSLEER come from the germline V gene. The CDR3, as DNA: TGCGCCAGCAGCCTGGACAGGGGGCTTTCACCCCTCCACTTT. This sequence encodes CASSLDRGLSPLHF.

The sample holds many counts of this clonotype. The CDR3 region has the DNA TGTGCCAGCAGTTTAAGAGGACAAGAGACCCAGTACTTC. It yields the protein CASSLRGQETQYF. The V gene is TRBV12-3 or TRBV12-4, the J gene TRBJ2-5; D call uncertain. The CDR3 sequence is 13 residues long. The ends were cut back, 2 bases at V and 2 bases at J, with 6 bases in the middle.

In this sample, this clonotype turned up many times. The chain carries TRBV20-1 and TRBJ1-2; 7 bases are a match to TRBD1. The germline gives CDR1 DFQATT, CDR2 SNEGSKA (reference sequence). The V gene end was trimmed by 6 bases and the J gene end by 6 bases; junction bases not matched to a gene: 4. CDR3 length equals 11 residues. This CDR3 reads CSAATGNGYTF. The CDR3 DNA sequence: TGCAGTGCAGCGACAGGGAATGGCTACACCTTC.

The rearrangement uses TRBV5-4 and TRBJ2-7, with 12 nucleotides matching TRBD2. Germline values: CDR1 SGHNT, CDR2 YYREEE (reference sequence). The CDR3 has 16 residues. V lost 0 bases and J lost 4; bases outside the gene matches: 5. CDR3 protein: CASSLGLAGADYEQYF. The CDR3 DNA is TGTGCCAGCAGCTTGGGACTAGCGGGAGCTGATTACGAGCAGTACTTC.

This clonotype was found many times. CDR3 region: CASSLPGTSGGTDTQYF. CDR3 DNA: TGCGCCAGCAGCTTACCCGGGACTAGCGGAGGCACAGATACGCAGTATTTT. V gene TRBV5-1 combines with J gene TRBJ2-3; TRBD2 matches at 11 bases. Germline loops: CDR1 SGHRS, CDR2 YFSETQ. V shed 2 bases, J shed 1 base, and the junction held 6 bases outside the gene matches. There are 17 residues in the CDR3.

V gene TRBV15 combines with J gene TRBJ1-5; 7 bases fit TRBD1. With 3 bases clipped from V and 4 bases from J, the junction kept 3 bases outside the gene matches. Germline lookup yields CDR1 LNHNV and CDR2 YYDKDF (reference sequence). The CDR3 spans 14 residues. The DNA of the CDR3 is TGTGCCACCAGCAGTACACAGGGGAATCAGCCCCAGCATTTT. Protein product: CATSSTQGNQPQHF.

The chain has TRBV7-2 and TRBJ2-1; no clear D gene. V gave up 5 bases and J gave up 8 bases, with 10 bases separating them. Per germline, CDR1 SGHTA and CDR2 FQGNSA. This CDR3 region has 12 residues. This chain's CDR3 is CASSHLEDEQFF. The DNA of the CDR3 is TGTGCCAGCAGCCACCTCGAGGATGAGCAGTTCTTC.